The next 15 T cell receptor beta chains were all read from a single sample in a study of OX40 agonist ivuxolimab in advanced cancers. The protocol was immunoSEQ multiplex PCR, while the TCRdb copy is restricted to in-frame clones and leaves out a portion. The data show about 72,000 clones, over 75% seen once. This sample comprised CD4+ or CD8+ T cells sorted from blood, obtained in a trial of the OX40 agonist ivuxolimab. The receptor source for this set is an adult with an advanced solid tumor such as melanoma, head and neck, liver or kidney cancer.

Relative to its sample, this clone is medium-sized (0.01 to 0.1%). The rearrangement joins TRBV5-1 to TRBJ1-1; no clear D. CDR3 size: 11 residues. The V end lost 3 bases, the J end lost 7 bases, and 7 bases lay between the germline ends. Germline V CDR1 and CDR2: SGHRS, YFSETQ. The CDR3 here is CASSSIGEAFF. The DNA for the CDR3 is TGCGCCAGCAGCTCCATCGGTGAAGCTTTCTTT.

V usage is TRBV7-2 and J usage is TRBJ2-1; 10 bases are a match to TRBD2. The V segment lost 2 bases and the J segment 7 bases; nucleotides outside the gene matches: 11. This CDR3 comprises 17 residues. From germline, CDR1 is SGHTA and CDR2 FQGNSA. The CDR3 nucleotides are TGTGCCAGCAGCTTATTCGGGCTAGCGGGGGCGCGGAATGAGCAGTTCTTC. Residues: CASSLFGLAGARNEQFF.

This clone was recorded a few times. The rearrangement uses TRBV15 and TRBJ1-6; D gene ambiguous. V lost 1 base, J lost 8 bases, and 12 bases lay in between. The length of the CDR3 is 15 residues. The germline gives CDR1 LNHNV, CDR2 YYDKDF (reference sequence). Here the CDR3 DNA reads TGTGCCACCAGCAGAGCCGCTGGAGGCGATTCACCCCTCCACTTT. It yields the protein CATSRAAGGDSPLHF.

The gene calls are TRBV7-2 and TRBJ2-7; no definite D call. Trimming left V 4 bases short and J 7 bases short, with 11 bases between. CDR1 is SGHTA and CDR2 is FQGNSA in the germline V gene. The CDR3 sequence is 12 residues long. The CDR3 DNA is TGTGCCAGCAGCTCCTCGATTGGGGAGCAGTACTTC. This gives the protein CASSSSIGEQYF.

By share, this clone ranks as medium-sized (0.01 to 0.1%). This chain uses TRBV6-1 with TRBJ1-1; possible D gene TRBD1, 5 bases. V was trimmed by 5 bases and J by 1 base, leaving 11 bases between them. The germline V gene has CDR1 MNHNS and CDR2 SASEGT. This CDR3 is built from 14 residues. For the CDR3, the DNA is TGTGCCAGCAGTCTCTGGGGGTGGAACACTGAAGCTTTCTTT. This sequence encodes CASSLWGWNTEAFF.

The chain has TRBV7-2 and TRBJ1-1; 7 bases are a match to TRBD1. There are 13 residues in the CDR3. Trimming removed 5 bases from V and 3 bases from J; junction bases left unmatched: 3. Germline-derived CDR1 and CDR2 are SGHTA and FQGNSA. In DNA, the CDR3 is TGTGCCAGCAGCCAGGGACAGCACACTGAAGCTTTCTTT. It is translated as CASSQGQHTEAFF.

The sample holds one count of this clone. Here the CDR3 DNA reads TGTGCCAGCTCACCCTCATGGGGCAGGGGCAAGGATGGCTACACCTTC. Amino acid sequence: CASSPSWGRGKDGYTF. The chain combines TRBV18 with TRBJ1-2; perhaps TRBD1 as D (6 bases). Germline V gives CDR1 KGHSH, CDR2 LQKENI. The CDR3 covers 16 residues. Trimming pared 3 bases from V and 6 bases from J, leaving 20 bases between.

There are a few counts of this clone. The rearrangement joins TRBV5-1 to TRBJ1-1; no reliable D call. The CDR3 sequence is 13 residues long. The V gene's germline CDR1 is SGHRS and CDR2 YFSETQ. V shed 2 bases and J shed 4 bases, with 9 bases lying between them. CDR3 DNA: TGCGCCAGCAGCTTCGAAGCGGGCACTGAAGCTTTCTTT. Its translation is CASSFEAGTEAFF.

The rearrangement uses TRBV6-1 and TRBJ1-2; D ambiguous. CDR3 length: 12 residues. V lost 3 bases and J lost 3, with 5 bases in between. Germline CDR1 MNHNS, CDR2 SASEGT. The CDR3 DNA reads TGTGCCAGCAGTGAGAAGGACTATGGCTACACCTTC. Encoded protein: CASSEKDYGYTF.

The genes are TRBV29-1 and TRBJ1-1; 8 positions match TRBD1. CDR3 length: 12 residues. The germline CDR1 and CDR2 sequences are SQVTM and ANQGSEA. The ends lost 7 bases at V and 5 bases at J; junction bases unmatched: 6. The CDR3 region is CSEQGGRTEAFF. The DNA of the CDR3 is TGCAGCGAACAGGGGGGGAGGACTGAAGCTTTCTTT.

This chain connects TRBV5-1 to TRBJ1-1; TRBD1 matches 8 bases. Trimming at V came to 3 bases and at J to 1 base, leaving 5 bases not matched to a gene. Germline V gene lookup returns CDR1 SGHRS and CDR2 YFSETQ. This CDR3 has 15 amino acids. The CDR3 sequence: CASSSDREKNTEAFF. CDR3 DNA sequence: TGCGCCAGCAGCTCGGACAGGGAAAAGAACACTGAAGCTTTCTTT. The variable domain in full, completed from reference TRBV5-1 and TRBJ1-1, reads KAGVTQTPRYLIKTRGQQVTLSCSPISGHRSVSWYQQTPGQGLQFLFEYFSETQRNKGNFPGRFSGRQFSNSRSEMNVSTLELGDSALYLCASSSDREKNTEAFFGQGTRLTVV.

The rearrangement links TRBV19 to TRBJ1-6, with 7 bases lining up with TRBD1. The V segment lost 5 bases and the J segment 7 bases; nucleotides outside the gene matches: 8. Germline CDR1 LNHDA, CDR2 SQIVND (reference sequence). The CDR3 runs to 15 residues. CDR3 nucleotides: TGTGCCAGTAGTTATGCAGGACAGGAGAATTCACCCCTCCACTTT. It yields the protein CASSYAGQENSPLHF.

In its sample, this clone was seen a few times. The J gene is TRBJ1-2, the V gene TRBV11-2; TRBD1 is a possible D gene (6 bases). From germline, CDR1 is SGHAT and CDR2 FQNNGV. CDR3 length equals 15 residues. Deletions cut 4 bases from V and 4 bases from J, with 16 bases between. This CDR3 is CASSSQWRGTYGYTF. DNA of the CDR3: TGTGCCAGCAGCTCCCAGTGGAGGGGGACCTATGGCTACACCTTC.

The rearrangement joins TRBV4-2 to TRBJ2-7; D is possibly TRBD1 (6 bases). The germline gives CDR1 LGHNA, CDR2 YNFKEQ. CDR3 length: 14 amino acids. The V end was cut by 0 bases, the J end by 2 bases, with 8 bases between. The CDR3 coding sequence is TGTGCCAGCAGCCAAGAGGACAGAGCCTACGAGCAGTACTTC. This encodes CASSQEDRAYEQYF.

CDR3 nucleotides: TGTGCCAGCAGCGGCGGACAGGGGTCTACTAATGAAAAACTGTTTTTT. Translation: CASSGGQGSTNEKLFF. V gene TRBV9 combines with J gene TRBJ1-4, with 9 bases lining up with TRBD1. This CDR3 is 16 amino acids long. After removal of 3 bases from V and 2 bases from J, the junction contained 5 bases not matched to a gene. Per the germline V gene, CDR1 is SGDLS and CDR2 is YYNGEE.